The 13 T cell receptor beta chains below were found in one sample sequenced in a study of cytomegalovirus exposure and HLA in healthy donors. PCR used 60 Vbeta primers and 13 Jbeta primers. Only in-frame clones appear in the TCRdb table, and some are missing; sequencing was by immunoSEQ multiplex PCR. The profile shows 120,000 to 150,000 clones, over 60% of them singletons. The sequencing sample was made of PBMCs. Receptors originate from a female donor in good health and CMV-seronegative.

The V and J genes are TRBV4-1 and TRBJ2-7; 7 positions agree with TRBD1. Germline CDR1 reads MGHRA; CDR2 reads YSYEKL. V trimming: 0 bases; J trimming: 9 bases; junction bases outside the gene matches: 11. The CDR3 is 15 amino acids. The CDR3 coding sequence is TGCGCCAGCAGCCAAGATAGGGGGCCTACCCTTGGGCAGTACTTC. It is translated as CASSQDRGPTLGQYF.

The chain links TRBV4-1 to TRBJ2-7, with 11 bases lining up with TRBD2. The V gene's germline CDR1 is MGHRA and CDR2 YSYEKL. J gave up 3 bases and V 5 bases, and 9 bases lay outside the gene matches. The CDR3 consists of 16 residues. CDR3 in DNA: TGCGCCAGCAGCTATTCCCCAGGACTAGCGGGCTACGAGCAGTACTTC. Protein product: CASSYSPGLAGYEQYF.

The chain carries TRBV29-1 and TRBJ2-3; TRBD2 matches 13 bases. The V gene's germline CDR1 is SQVTM and CDR2 ANQGSEA. With V trimmed by 6 bases and J by 4 bases, 13 bases remained unmatched. The CDR3 is made up of 17 amino acids. In DNA, the CDR3 is TGCAGCGTAGTCGAGGCCGGACTAGCGGGAGTGCCAGATACGCAGTATTTT. Encoded protein: CSVVEAGLAGVPDTQYF.

A single count supports this clone. The chain recombines TRBV28 with TRBJ2-7; TRBD2 aligns across 9 bases. V was clipped by 8 bases and J by 6 bases; unmatched bases: 8. Germline values: CDR1 MDHEN, CDR2 SYDVKM. The length of the CDR3 is 13 residues. CDR3 amino acids: CASGGGRAREQYF. CDR3 sequence (DNA): TGTGCCAGCGGTGGCGGGAGGGCCCGCGAGCAGTACTTC.

The chain recombines TRBV6-6 with TRBJ2-2; D ambiguous. The CDR3 runs to 11 residues. Per germline, CDR1 MNHNY and CDR2 SVGAGI (reference sequence). The V gene lost 5 bases and the J gene lost 6 bases, with 4 bases spanning the gap. In DNA, the CDR3 is TGTGCCAGCAGTCCCTCCGGGGAGCTGTTTTTT. It specifies CASSPSGELFF.

This chain joins TRBV11-3 and TRBJ1-5; D perhaps matches TRBD1 (5 bases). Germline lookup yields CDR1 SGHNT and CDR2 YENEEA. Trimming left V 0 bases short and J 7 bases short, with 13 bases between. This CDR3 has 15 amino acids. DNA of the CDR3: TGTGCCAGCAGCTTAGATGGGGCGGCGGACCAGCCCCAGCATTTT. This sequence encodes CASSLDGAADQPQHF. Full variable domain (rest looked up from reference TRBV11-3 and TRBJ1-5): EAGVVQSPRYKIIEKKQPVAFWCNPISGHNTLYWYLQNLGQGPELLIRYENEEAVDDSQLPKDRFSAERLKGVDSTLKIQPAELGDSAVYLCASSLDGAADQPQHFGDGTRLSIL.

The chain is built from TRBV10-1 and TRBJ1-1; D might be TRBD1 (5 bases). Germline V gene lookup returns CDR1 WNHNN and CDR2 SYGVQD (reference sequence). The V end lost 5 bases, the J end lost 1 base, and 14 bases lay between the germline ends. CDR3 size: 15 residues. The CDR3 sequence: CASSPLGGKNTEAFF. The CDR3 DNA reads TGCGCCAGCAGTCCCCTGGGGGGAAAGAACACTGAAGCTTTCTTT.

J is TRBJ2-7 and V is TRBV6-1; 9 positions match TRBD1. Trimming removed 5 bases from V and 2 bases from J; junction bases left unmatched: 4. The CDR3 is 14 residues long. Germline assignment: CDR1 MNHNS and CDR2 SASEGT. Here the CDR3 reads CASSSGQGTYEQYF. CDR3 bases: TGTGCCAGCAGTTCTGGACAGGGGACCTACGAGCAGTACTTC.

This clone was seen a handful of times. The chain's CDR3 is CASGDFRGSYEQYF. CDR3 DNA: TGTGCCAGCGGAGATTTTCGCGGGAGTTACGAGCAGTACTTC. The chain links TRBV5-6 to TRBJ2-7; TRBD2 matches at 7 bases. The CDR3 length is 14 residues. CDR1 and CDR2 (germline): SGHDT, YYEEEE. V was pared by 7 bases and J by 4 bases, with 11 bases of the junction left unmatched.

V and J are TRBV27 and TRBJ2-7; 11 nucleotides match TRBD1. The CDR3 runs to 15 residues. Germline lookup yields CDR1 MNHEY and CDR2 SMNVEV (reference sequence). The ends lost 5 bases at V and 6 bases at J; junction bases unmatched: 9. CDR3 protein: CASSPTPGQGGEQYF. DNA of the CDR3: TGTGCCAGCAGTCCGACCCCGGGACAGGGGGGCGAGCAGTACTTC.

V usage is TRBV11-3 and J usage is TRBJ1-2, with D tentatively TRBD1 (5 bases). Germline V gene sequence: CDR1 SGHNT, CDR2 YENEEA. V was pared by 5 bases and J by 2 bases, with 15 bases between. CDR3 length: 15 residues. The CDR3 protein is CASSPARAPNYGYTF. In nucleotides, the CDR3 is TGTGCCAGCAGCCCGGCCAGGGCCCCGAACTATGGCTACACCTTC.

The rearrangement uses TRBV9 and TRBJ2-7; TRBD2 aligns across 7 bases. CDR1 and CDR2 from the germline V gene are SGDLS and YYNGEE. The CDR3 length is 13 residues. V shed 3 bases and J 6 bases; nucleotides not matched to a gene: 6. The chain's CDR3 is CASSGAGVPEQYF. CDR3 coding DNA: TGTGCCAGCAGCGGTGCGGGAGTTCCCGAGCAGTACTTC. Looking up the rest from reference TRBV9 and TRBJ2-7 gives the full variable domain: DSGVTQTPKHLITATGQRVTLRCSPRSGDLSVYWYQQSLDQGLQFLIQYYNGEERAKGNILERFSAQQFPDLHSELNLSSLELGDSALYFCASSGAGVPEQYFGPGTRLTVT.

V usage is TRBV6-5 and J usage is TRBJ1-2, with TRBD1 as a possible D gene (5 bases). The CDR3 covers 15 residues. The germline V gene has CDR1 MNHEY and CDR2 SVGAGI. V was trimmed by 8 bases and J by 3 bases, leaving 19 bases between them. This CDR3 reads CASRRDQIADYGYTF. The CDR3 DNA reads TGTGCCAGCCGGAGGGACCAGATAGCGGACTATGGCTACACCTTC.